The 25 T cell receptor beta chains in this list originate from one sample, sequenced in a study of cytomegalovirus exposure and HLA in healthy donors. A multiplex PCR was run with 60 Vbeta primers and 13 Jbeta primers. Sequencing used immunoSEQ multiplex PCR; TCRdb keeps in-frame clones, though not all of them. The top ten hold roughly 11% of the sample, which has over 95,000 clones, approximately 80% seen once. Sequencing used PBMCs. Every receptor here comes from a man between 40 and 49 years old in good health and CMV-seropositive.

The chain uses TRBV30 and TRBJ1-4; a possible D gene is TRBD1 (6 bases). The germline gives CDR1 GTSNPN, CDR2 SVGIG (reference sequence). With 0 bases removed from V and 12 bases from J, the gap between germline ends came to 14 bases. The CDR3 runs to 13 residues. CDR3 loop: CAWSVTHRAQLFF. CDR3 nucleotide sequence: TGTGCCTGGAGTGTCACTCACAGGGCCCAACTGTTTTTT.

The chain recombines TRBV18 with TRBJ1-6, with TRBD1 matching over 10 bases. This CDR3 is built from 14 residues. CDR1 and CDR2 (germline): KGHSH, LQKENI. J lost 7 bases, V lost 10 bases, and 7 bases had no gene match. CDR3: CATQEGQGNSPLHF. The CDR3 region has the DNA TGTGCCACCCAGGAGGGACAGGGGAATTCACCCCTCCACTTT.

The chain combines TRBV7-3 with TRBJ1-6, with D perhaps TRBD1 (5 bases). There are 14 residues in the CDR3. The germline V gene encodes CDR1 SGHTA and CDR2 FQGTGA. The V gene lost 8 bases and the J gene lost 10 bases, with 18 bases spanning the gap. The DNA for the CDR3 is TGTGCCAGCTCAGGGTCCGGGCGGATATCACCCCTCCACTTT. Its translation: CASSGSGRISPLHF. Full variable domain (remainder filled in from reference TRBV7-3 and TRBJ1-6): GAGVSQTPSNKVTEKGKYVELRCDPISGHTALYWYRQSLGQGPEFLIYFQGTGAADDSGLPNDRFFAVRPEGSVSTLKIQRTERGDSAVYLCASSGSGRISPLHFGNGTRLTVT.

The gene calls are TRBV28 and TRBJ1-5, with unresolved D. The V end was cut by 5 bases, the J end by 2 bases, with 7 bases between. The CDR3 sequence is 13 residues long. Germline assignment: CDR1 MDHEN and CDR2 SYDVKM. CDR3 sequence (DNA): TGTGCCAGCAGTCAGGTACGCAATCAGCCCCAGCATTTT. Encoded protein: CASSQVRNQPQHF.

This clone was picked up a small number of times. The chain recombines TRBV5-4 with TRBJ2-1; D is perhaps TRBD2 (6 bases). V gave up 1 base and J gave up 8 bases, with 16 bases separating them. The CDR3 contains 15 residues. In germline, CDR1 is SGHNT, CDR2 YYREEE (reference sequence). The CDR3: CASSLRRGKEDEQFF. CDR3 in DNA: TGTGCCAGCAGCTTGAGGCGGGGTAAGGAGGATGAGCAGTTCTTC.

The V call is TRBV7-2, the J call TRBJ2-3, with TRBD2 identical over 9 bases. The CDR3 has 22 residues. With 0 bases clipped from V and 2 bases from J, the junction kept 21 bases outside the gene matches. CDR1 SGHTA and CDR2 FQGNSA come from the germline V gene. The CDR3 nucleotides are TGTGCCAGCAGCTTAGCGGCCAGACTAGCGGCGTTTATACGGGACGTCACAGATACGCAGTATTTT. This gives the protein CASSLAARLAAFIRDVTDTQYF. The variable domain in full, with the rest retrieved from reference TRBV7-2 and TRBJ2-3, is GAGVSQSPSNKVTEKGKDVELRCDPISGHTALYWYRQSLGQGLEFLIYFQGNSAPDKSGLPSDRFSAERTGGSVSTLTIQRTQQEDSAVYLCASSLAARLAAFIRDVTDTQYFGPGTRLTVL.

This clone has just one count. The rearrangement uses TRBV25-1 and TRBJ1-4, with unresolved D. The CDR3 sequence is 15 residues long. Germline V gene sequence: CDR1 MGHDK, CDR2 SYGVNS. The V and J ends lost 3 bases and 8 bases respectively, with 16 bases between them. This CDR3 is CASSDSLGGREKLFF. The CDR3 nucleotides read TGTGCCAGCAGTGATTCTCTGGGCGGGAGAGAAAAACTGTTTTTT. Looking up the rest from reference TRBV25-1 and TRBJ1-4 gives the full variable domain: EADIYQTPRYLVIGTGKKITLECSQTMGHDKMYWYQQDPGMELHLIHYSYGVNSTEKGDLSSESTVSRIRTEHFPLTLESARPSHTSQYLCASSDSLGGREKLFFGSGTQLSVL.

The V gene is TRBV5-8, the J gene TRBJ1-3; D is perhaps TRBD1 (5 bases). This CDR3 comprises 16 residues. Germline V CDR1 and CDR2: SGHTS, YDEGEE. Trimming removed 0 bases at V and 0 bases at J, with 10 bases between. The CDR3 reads CASSLVGANSGNTIYF. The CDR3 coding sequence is TGTGCCAGCAGCTTGGTAGGGGCCAACTCTGGAAACACCATATATTTT.

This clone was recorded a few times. The CDR3 region is CASSPKSDGTEKLFF. The CDR3 DNA reads TGTGCCAGCAGCCCTAAGTCGGACGGGACAGAAAAACTGTTTTTT. The chain links TRBV5-8 to TRBJ1-4, with D possibly TRBD1 on 6 matching bases. Trimming pared 4 bases from V and 8 bases from J, leaving 18 bases between. This CDR3 spans 15 amino acids. Germline loops: CDR1 SGHTS, CDR2 YDEGEE.

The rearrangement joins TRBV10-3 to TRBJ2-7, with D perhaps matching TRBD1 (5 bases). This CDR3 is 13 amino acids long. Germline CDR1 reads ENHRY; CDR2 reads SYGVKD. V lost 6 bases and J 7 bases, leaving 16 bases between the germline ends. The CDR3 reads CAISRVSGLEQYF. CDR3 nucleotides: TGTGCCATCAGCCGGGTTTCAGGGTTAGAGCAGTACTTC.

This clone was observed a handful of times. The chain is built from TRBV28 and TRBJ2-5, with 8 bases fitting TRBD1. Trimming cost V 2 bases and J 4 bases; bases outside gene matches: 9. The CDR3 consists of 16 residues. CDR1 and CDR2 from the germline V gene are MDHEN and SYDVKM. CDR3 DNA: TGTGCCAGCAGTTTAGAGGACAGGGCACTGGGAGAGACCCAGTACTTC. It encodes CASSLEDRALGETQYF. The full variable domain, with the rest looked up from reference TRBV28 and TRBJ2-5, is DVKVTQSSRYLVKRTGEKVFLECVQDMDHENMFWYRQDPGLGLRLIYFSYDVKMKEKGDIPEGYSVSREKKERFSLILESASTNQTSMYLCASSLEDRALGETQYFGPGTRLLVL.

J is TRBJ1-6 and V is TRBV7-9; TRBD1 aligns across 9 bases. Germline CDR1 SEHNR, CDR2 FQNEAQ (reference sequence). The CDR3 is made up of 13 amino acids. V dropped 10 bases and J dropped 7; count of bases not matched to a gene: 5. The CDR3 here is CATTQGANSPLHF. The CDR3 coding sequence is TGTGCCACCACACAGGGGGCGAATTCACCCCTCCACTTT.

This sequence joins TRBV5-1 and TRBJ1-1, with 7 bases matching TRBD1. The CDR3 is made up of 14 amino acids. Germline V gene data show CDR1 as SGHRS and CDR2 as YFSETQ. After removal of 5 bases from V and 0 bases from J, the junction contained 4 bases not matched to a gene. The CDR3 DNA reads TGCGCCAGCAGTTGGGACAGACTGAACACTGAAGCTTTCTTT. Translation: CASSWDRLNTEAFF.

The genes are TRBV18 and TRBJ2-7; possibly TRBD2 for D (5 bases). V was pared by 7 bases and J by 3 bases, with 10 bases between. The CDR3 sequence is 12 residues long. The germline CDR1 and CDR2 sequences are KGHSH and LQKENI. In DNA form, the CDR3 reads TGTGCCAGCTTTAACGGGGTCTACGAGCAGTACTTC. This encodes CASFNGVYEQYF.

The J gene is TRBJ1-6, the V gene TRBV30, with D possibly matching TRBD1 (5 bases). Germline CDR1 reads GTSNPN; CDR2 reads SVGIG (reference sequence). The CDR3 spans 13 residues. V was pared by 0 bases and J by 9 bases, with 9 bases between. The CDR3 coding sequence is TGTGCCTGGAGTGTATTGGGGGGTTCACCCCTCCACTTT. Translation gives CAWSVLGGSPLHF. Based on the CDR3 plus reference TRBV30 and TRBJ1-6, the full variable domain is SQTIHQWPATLVQPVGSPLSLECTVEGTSNPNLYWYRQAAGRGLQLLFYSVGIGQISSEVPQNLSASRPQDRQFILSSKKLLLSDSGFYLCAWSVLGGSPLHFGNGTRLTVT.

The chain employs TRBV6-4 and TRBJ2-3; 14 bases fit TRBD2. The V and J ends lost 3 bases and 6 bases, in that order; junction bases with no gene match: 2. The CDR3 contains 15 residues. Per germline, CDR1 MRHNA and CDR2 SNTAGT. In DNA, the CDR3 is TGTGCCAGCAGTGAGGGGACTAGCGGGGGTGATACGCAGTATTTT. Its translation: CASSEGTSGGDTQYF.

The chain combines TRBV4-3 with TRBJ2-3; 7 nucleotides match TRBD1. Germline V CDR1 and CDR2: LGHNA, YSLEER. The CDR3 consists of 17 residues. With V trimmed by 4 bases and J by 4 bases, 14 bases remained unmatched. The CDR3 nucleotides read TGCGCCAGCAGCCCAGGAAAACAGGGGATCAGGTCAGATACGCAGTATTTT. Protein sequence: CASSPGKQGIRSDTQYF.

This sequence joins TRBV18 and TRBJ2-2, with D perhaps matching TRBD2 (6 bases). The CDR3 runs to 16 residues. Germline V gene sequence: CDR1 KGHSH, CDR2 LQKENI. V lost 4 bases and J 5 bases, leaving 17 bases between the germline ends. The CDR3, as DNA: TGTGCCAGCTCACGACTTACGGGGGTCGCAACCGGGGAGCTGTTTTTT. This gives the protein CASSRLTGVATGELFF.

CDR3 sequence (DNA): TGTGCCAGCAGTGTTACCGGGGGGGTAGCTTTCTTT. This codes for CASSVTGGVAFF. The chain has TRBV25-1 and TRBJ1-1; TRBD1 might be the D (5 bases). The CDR3 is made up of 12 amino acids. Trimming pared 4 bases from V and 10 bases from J, leaving 13 bases between. Germline assignment: CDR1 MGHDK and CDR2 SYGVNS.

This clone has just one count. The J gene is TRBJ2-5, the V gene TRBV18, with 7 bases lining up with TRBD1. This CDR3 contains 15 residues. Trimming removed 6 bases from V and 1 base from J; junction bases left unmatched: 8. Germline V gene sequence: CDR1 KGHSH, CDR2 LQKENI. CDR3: CASSDRWLTQETQYF. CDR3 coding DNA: TGTGCCAGCTCGGACAGGTGGTTAACCCAAGAGACCCAGTACTTC. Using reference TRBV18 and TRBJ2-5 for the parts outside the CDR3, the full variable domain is NAGVMQNPRHLVRRRGQEARLRCSPMKGHSHVYWYRQLPEEGLKFMVYLQKENIIDESGMPKERFSAEFPKEGPSILRIQQVVRGDSAAYFCASSDRWLTQETQYFGPGTRLLVL.

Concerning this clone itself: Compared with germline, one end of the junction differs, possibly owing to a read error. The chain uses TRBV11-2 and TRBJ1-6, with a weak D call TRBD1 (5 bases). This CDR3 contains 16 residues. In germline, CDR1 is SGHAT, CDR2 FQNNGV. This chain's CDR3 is CASSLERGTRGSPLHF. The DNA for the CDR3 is TGTGCCAGCAGCCTAGAGCGGGGGACTCGTGGCTCACCCCTCCACTTT.

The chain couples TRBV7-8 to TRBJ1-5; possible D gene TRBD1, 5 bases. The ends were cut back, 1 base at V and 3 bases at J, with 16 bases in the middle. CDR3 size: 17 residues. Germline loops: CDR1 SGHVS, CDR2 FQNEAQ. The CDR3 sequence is CASSLGAGVVVNQPQHF. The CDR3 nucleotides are TGTGCCAGCAGCTTAGGAGCGGGGGTCGTGGTCAATCAGCCCCAGCATTTT.

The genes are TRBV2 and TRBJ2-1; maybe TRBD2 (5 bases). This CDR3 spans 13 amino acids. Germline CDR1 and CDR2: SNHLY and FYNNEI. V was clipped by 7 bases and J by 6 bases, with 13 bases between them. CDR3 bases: TGTGCCAGCAATCGGCTAGCTAGCAATGAGCAGTTCTTC. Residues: CASNRLASNEQFF.

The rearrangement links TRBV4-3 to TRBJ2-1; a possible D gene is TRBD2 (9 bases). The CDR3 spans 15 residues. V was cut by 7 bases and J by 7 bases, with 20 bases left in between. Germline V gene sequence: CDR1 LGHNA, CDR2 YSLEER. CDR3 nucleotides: TGCGCCAGCAACCCAGGGGGCGGGGGGGATAATGAGCAGTTCTTC. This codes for CASNPGGGGDNEQFF.

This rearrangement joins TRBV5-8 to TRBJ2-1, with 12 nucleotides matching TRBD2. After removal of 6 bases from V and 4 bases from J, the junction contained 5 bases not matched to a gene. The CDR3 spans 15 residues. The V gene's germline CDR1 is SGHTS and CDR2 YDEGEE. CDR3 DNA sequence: TGTGCCAGCACCCGCGGGACTAGCGGGTACAATGAGCAGTTCTTC. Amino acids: CASTRGTSGYNEQFF.